The sequence of this T cell receptor (beta chain) was determined in a study of blood T cells in healthy people across ages. Study-level results: Diversity estimates drawn from one million T cells were deemed underestimates.

It was with a sample-barcoded 5' primer and a J-beta primer mix that a second PCR of about 6 to 12 cycles was run. TCRdb reprocessed the 5' RACE reads via MiXCR and lists one record per CDR3 protein. The data hold about 680,000 distinct CDR3 sequences, with about 52% observed a single time. Regarding this clonotype: As yet, its antigen is unknown. A junction end diverges from the germline sequence, so it may reflect a read error.

Peripheral blood, roughly 9.3 milliliters per donor, was collected. This CDR3 is built from 16 residues. Germline loops: CDR1 SGHRS, CDR2 YFSETQ. The sequencing sample was made of blood. This receptor was taken from a woman aged 55-70 years in good health. V and J are TRBV5-1 and TRBJ2-3; 10 bases match TRBD1. The CDR3 protein is CASNLGGTGVFDTQYF. The DNA of the CDR3 is TGCGCCAGCAACTTGGGCGGGACAGGGGTTTTCGATACGCAGTATTTT.